A selection of T cell receptor beta chains follows, all from one sample in a study of neurological immune-mediated disorders. Using its own MiXCR run on the 5' RACE reads, TCRdb lists one record per CDR3 protein. The sample contains 40,000 to 45,000 distinct CDR3 sequences, roughly 6% of which appear only once. Sequenced: CD4+ T cells from blood. The receptors come from a woman in her thirties or forties in good health. The CDR3 runs from the conserved cysteine through the conserved F or W. The D gene is left open where the match is weak. Size is omitted from some rows. Given values are once, few, many or a class for expanded clones.

TRBJ1-1 many - TRBV18 TGTGCCAGCTCACCGGGACGAATGAACACTGAAGCTTTCTTT CASSPGRMNTEAFF
TRBJ1-6 many - TRBV5-1 TGCGCCAGCACTTCGGGGGGGCTTGATTCACCCCTCCACTTT CASTSGGLDSPLHF
TRBJ2-7 many - TRBV6-2/TRBV6-3 TGTGCCAGCAGTTGGGTTCGCGACACCTACGAGCAGTACTTC CASSWVRDTYEQYF
TRBJ2-3 many - TRBV3-1 TGTGCCAGCAGCCTAAGCGTAGATACGCAGTATTTT CASSLSVDTQYF
TRBJ1-2 many - TRBV5-1 TGCGCCAGCAGCACCAAGACAGGAGACTATGGCTACACCTTC CASSTKTGDYGYTF
TRBJ2-7 many TRBD2 TRBV6-2/TRBV6-3 TGTGCCAGCAAGGAGCAGGCGGGGGGAGCCTACGAGCAGTACTTC CASKEQAGGAYEQYF
TRBJ2-7 many - TRBV20-1 TGCAGTGCTACCAAAATCTACGAGCAGTACTTC CSATKIYEQYF
TRBJ2-3 - - TRBV28 TGTGCCAGCAGCCTAGGGGGGGATACGCAGTATTTT CASSLGGDTQYF
TRBJ2-3 many - TRBV5-1 TGCGCCAGCAGCTCAGTCGGCGGTTCCACAGATACGCAGTATTTT CASSSVGGSTDTQYF
TRBJ2-1 many - TRBV7-3 TGTGCCAGCAGCTTAAAAACAGGGGCGGGGAATGAGCAGTTCTTC CASSLKTGAGNEQFF
TRBJ2-3 many - TRBV29-1 TGCAGCGCGAGAACAGGCACAGATACGCAGTATTTT CSARTGTDTQYF
TRBJ2-5 many - TRBV5-1 TGCGCCAGCAGCTTGGAAACGGTTCAAGAGACCCAGTACTTC CASSLETVQETQYF
TRBJ2-3 many - TRBV29-1 TGCAGCGTTCAATACCGCACAGATACGCAGTATTTT CSVQYRTDTQYF
TRBJ2-5 many TRBD2 TRBV9 TGTGCCAGCAGCGTGTCGACTAGCGGGAGTGAGACCCAGTACTTC CASSVSTSGSETQYF
TRBJ1-1 many - TRBV5-1 TGCGCCAGCAGCTTGGAATCAGGACGCCCGAACACTGAAGCTTTCTTT CASSLESGRPNTEAFF
TRBJ1-1 many - TRBV5-1 TGCGCCAGCAGCTACAATAAGGTTGCGGTCGACACTGAAGCTTTCTTT CASSYNKVAVDTEAFF
TRBJ1-4 many - TRBV5-1 TGCGCCAGCAGCTTCGGTGTGGGGCCAGAAAAACTGTTTTTT CASSFGVGPEKLFF
TRBJ2-1 many TRBD2 TRBV7-3 TGTGCCAGTTCCTCTAGCGGGAGGGCCGCGGGTGAGCAGTTCTTC CASSSSGRAAGEQFF
TRBJ1-6 many - TRBV7-8 TGTGCCAGCAGCTTAGGGCAGGAGTCCTATAATTCACCCCTCCACTTT CASSLGQESYNSPLHF
TRBJ1-1 many TRBD1 TRBV28 TGTGCCAGCAGTTCCATTTGGGGGACAGGGGGCTTTGAAGCTTTCTTT CASSSIWGTGGFEAFF
TRBJ1-2 many - TRBV5-1 TGCGCCAGCAGCTTGGATAACTCCCCCGGGGGCGGCTACACCTTC CASSLDNSPGGGYTF
TRBJ2-1 many TRBD2 TRBV10-1 TGCGCCAGCAGTGACTTTACTAGCGGCAATGAGCAGTTCTTC CASSDFTSGNEQFF
TRBJ2-2 many - TRBV28 TGTGCGGAGGGTCGCGGCACCGGGGAGCTGTTTTTT CAEGRGTGELFF
TRBJ2-2 many - TRBV20-1 TGCAGTGCTAGCCGGGACAACACCGGGGAGCTGTTTTTT CSASRDNTGELFF
TRBJ2-1 many - TRBV11-2 TGTGCCAGCAGGGGTCTTGGCGGAAGCTCCTACAATGAGCAGTTCTTC CASRGLGGSSYNEQFF
TRBJ1-4 many - TRBV12-3/TRBV12-4 TGTGCCAGCAGTCGCACGGGACATAGGCTTAATGAAAAACTGTTTTTT CASSRTGHRLNEKLFF
TRBJ2-2 many - TRBV6-5 TGTGCCAGCAGTTTCCAAGTTTGGCGCACCGGGGAGCTGTTTTTT CASSFQVWRTGELFF
TRBJ1-3 many - TRBV5-6 TGTGCCAGCAGCCGGACAGCCTTCTCTGGAAACACCATATATTTT CASSRTAFSGNTIYF
TRBJ2-3 many TRBD1 TRBV20-1 TGCAGTGCCCAGGACAGGGGGCAAGATACGCAGTATTTT CSAQDRGQDTQYF
TRBJ2-4 many - TRBV7-9 TGTGCCTCCGGAGTAGACGGACTAGCCAAAAACATTCAGTACTTC CASGVDGLAKNIQYF
TRBJ1-2 many - TRBV20-1 TGCAGTGCTAGAGAACCCGGGACACGACAATATGGCTACACCTTC CSAREPGTRQYGYTF
TRBJ2-2 many - TRBV11-2 TGTGCCAGCAGGGGGACCTCATCCGGGGAGCTGTTTTTT CASRGTSSGELFF
TRBJ1-1 medium-sized - TRBV10-3 TGTGCCATCAGTGAACGGGGGGACCGGGCTTTCTTT CAISERGDRAFF
TRBJ2-7 many TRBD2 TRBV6-5 TGTGCCAGCAGTTCATCCCCCAGTAGGTTGGGACTAGCGGGAGACGAGCAGTACTTC CASSSSPSRLGLAGDEQYF
TRBJ1-1 few - TRBV20-1 TGCAGTGCTAGAGATCCGGCCGGCTCTAATGTGGACACTGAAGCTTTCTTT CSARDPAGSNVDTEAFF
TRBJ2-7 many - TRBV5-1 TGCGCCAGCAGCTTGGCCACAGGGCCGGCGAGGGGTTCCTCCTACGAGCAGTACTTC CASSLATGPARGSSYEQYF
TRBJ2-1 many - TRBV7-8 TGTGCCAGCAGCTTATTTTCACCCCTAGGGGCGGACAATGAGCAGTTCTTC CASSLFSPLGADNEQFF
TRBJ2-7 many TRBD2 TRBV20-1 TGCAGTGCCCTCGGACTAGCGTTGGCCTACGAGCAGTACTTC CSALGLALAYEQYF
TRBJ2-4 many - TRBV5-6 TGTGCCAGCGGTTTAGAGGGAAGGAGAAACATTCAGTACTTC CASGLEGRRNIQYF
TRBJ2-1 few - TRBV5-1 TGCGCCAGCAGCTTACCGGGACTGAGGGAGCAGTTCTTC CASSLPGLREQFF
TRBJ1-1 many - TRBV29-1 TGCAGCGGGGGGGACACTGAAGCTTTCTTT CSGGDTEAFF
TRBJ2-1 many - TRBV20-1 TGCAGTGCTTTAGCGGCCAGCTCCTACAATGAGCAGTTCTTC CSALAASSYNEQFF
TRBJ2-1 many TRBD1 TRBV7-2 TGTGCCAGCAGCTTGGGGACAGAATACAATGAGCAGTTCTTC CASSLGTEYNEQFF
TRBJ2-1 many - TRBV6-1 TGTGCCAGCAGTACTAGCCATGAGCAGTTCTTC CASSTSHEQFF
TRBJ2-3 many - TRBV14 TGTGCCAGCAGCCAAGATATAGGGTACACAGATACGCAGTATTTT CASSQDIGYTDTQYF
TRBJ2-1 - - TRBV27 TGTGCCAGCAGTTTATTTGGTGAGCAGTTCTTC CASSLFGEQFF
TRBJ2-5 many TRBD1 TRBV20-1 TGCAGTGCTAGACGTACCAGGGGACAGGGGGAGACCCAGTACTTC CSARRTRGQGETQYF
TRBJ1-1 many TRBD1 TRBV25-1 TGTGCCACCAGGGGGATAAGGGCAACTGAAGCTTTCTTT CATRGIRATEAFF
TRBJ2-1 - TRBD2 TRBV7-9 TGTGCCAGCAGCCCCCCCTTTAGACTAGCGAAATTTTACAATGAGCAGTTCTTC CASSPPFRLAKFYNEQFF
TRBJ2-3 many - TRBV12-3/TRBV12-4 TGTGCCAGCAGTTTACTTCCGCATCGGGATACGCAGTATTTT CASSLLPHRDTQYF
TRBJ1-2 many TRBD1 TRBV11-2 TGTGCCAGCAGCCAAGACAGGGATGATTATGGCTACACCTTC CASSQDRDDYGYTF
TRBJ2-1 many TRBD2 TRBV4-3 TGCGCCAGCAGCCAAGTAGCGGGAGGTAACAATGAGCAGTTCTTC CASSQVAGGNNEQFF
TRBJ2-7 many TRBD1 TRBV20-1 TGCAGTGCTAGGGGGGACAGCCGGACTGGTAACGAGCAGTACTTC CSARGDSRTGNEQYF
TRBJ2-5 many - TRBV29-1 TGCAGCGTTGATGGGACAAAAGAGACCCAGTACTTC CSVDGTKETQYF
TRBJ1-1 many - TRBV10-3 TGTGCCATCATTAAGGATGACCGTGGGGGGACTGAAGCTTTCTTT CAIIKDDRGGTEAFF
TRBJ2-7 many - TRBV7-2 TGTGCCAGCAGCTCCCGTGGAGGTACCTACGAGCAGTACTTC CASSSRGGTYEQYF
TRBJ1-4 many - TRBV28 TGTGCCAGCAGCCGGGACACTGAGGCGGAAAAACTGTTTTTT CASSRDTEAEKLFF
TRBJ1-1 many TRBD1 TRBV20-1 TGCAGTGCCCCAACCGGGACAGGGGTTTCGGAGGGAGCTTTCTTT CSAPTGTGVSEGAFF